This T cell receptor beta chain comes out of a study of Ad26.COV2.S vaccination and SARS-CoV-2 variants. Germline V gene lookup returns CDR1 SNHLY and CDR2 FYNNEI. The length of the CDR3 is 15 residues. V lost 8 bases, J lost 4 bases, and 18 bases lay in between. Repertoires were generated with immunoSEQ multiplex PCR, while TCRdb's copy carries only in-frame clones and drops some. The sample shows roughly 350,000 clones, around 89% of them seen only once. The treatment denotes: around 19 received Ad26.COV2.S at low or high dose, single or two shots; roughly five received placebo; per-sample allocation not given. After the first vaccine or placebo injection, samples were drawn on day 63.

This sequence originates from a person aged 18 to 59 who received the Ad26.COV2.S COVID-19 vaccine or a placebo. Sequenced material: peripheral blood, taken in a trial of Ad26.COV2.S vaccine versus placebo. The chain couples TRBV2 to TRBJ1-5; D perhaps matches TRBD1 (6 bases). The CDR3 sequence is CASLEGPGTNQPQHF. CDR3 DNA sequence: TGTGCCAGCCTTGAGGGGCCGGGGACAAATCAGCCCCAGCATTTT. Full variable domain (rest looked up from reference TRBV2 and TRBJ1-5): EPEVTQTPSHQVTQMGQEVILRCVPISNHLYFYWYRQILGQKVEFLVSFYNNEISEKSEIFDDQFSVERPDGSNFTLKIRSTKLEDSAMYFCASLEGPGTNQPQHFGDGTRLSIL.